The 23 T cell receptor beta chains presented below share a single source sample, sequenced in a study of T-cell reconstitution after alpha-beta-depleted transplantation in children. Unique molecular identifiers tagged the TCRbeta library. TCRdb recomputed calls from the PCR reads with MiXCR, one row per CDR3 protein. The profile covers approximately 590,000 distinct CDR3 sequences, with roughly a tenth appearing a single time and less than 5% taken by the ten largest. This specimen was PBMCs from the stem cell graft donor, taken from the stem cell graft. The receptors originated from a human donor who donated a stem cell graft to a child with acute myeloid leukemia.

This clonotype was picked up a small number of times. The gene calls are TRBV5-1 and TRBJ1-1; D perhaps matches TRBD1 (5 bases). This CDR3 region has 15 residues. V was cut by 0 bases and J by 1 base, with 10 bases left in between. Germline values: CDR1 SGHRS, CDR2 YFSETQ. The CDR3: CASSLAPDTNTEAFF. The DNA for the CDR3 is TGCGCCAGCAGCTTGGCTCCGGACACGAACACTGAAGCTTTCTTT.

The J gene is TRBJ2-2, the V gene TRBV9; TRBD2 aligns across 8 bases. Germline CDR1 and CDR2: SGDLS and YYNGEE. The CDR3 totals 16 residues. J gave up 5 bases and V 4 bases, and 10 bases lay outside the gene matches. CDR3 amino acids: CASSPAAAGGTGELFF. CDR3 nucleotide sequence: TGTGCCAGCAGCCCTGCCGCGGCGGGAGGAACCGGGGAGCTGTTTTTT.

This clonotype came up a few times. The chain links TRBV5-6 to TRBJ2-1; no definite D call. Germline CDR1 is SGHDT and CDR2 is YYEEEE. This CDR3 has 15 residues. V was shortened by 6 bases and J by 8 bases, with 21 bases between the two germline ends. CDR3 nucleotides: TGTGCCAGCACCCGTGGGGTCAGGCCGAGCGATGAGCAGTTCTTC. The encoded protein is CASTRGVRPSDEQFF.

This clonotype was seen only a few times. The J gene is TRBJ2-3, the V gene TRBV20-1; no clear D gene. CDR1 and CDR2 (germline): DFQATT, SNEGSKA (reference sequence). This CDR3 spans 18 amino acids. V lost 0 bases and J 12 bases, leaving 31 bases between the germline ends. CDR3 in amino acids: CSARDGPSPESHYKNQYF. The CDR3 DNA is TGCAGTGCTAGAGATGGTCCCTCCCCGGAGTCCCACTATAAGAATCAGTATTTT.

A few counts support this clonotype. The rearrangement joins TRBV29-1 to TRBJ2-1; D remains unclear. The CDR3 has 10 amino acids. The V gene's germline CDR1 is SQVTM and CDR2 ANQGSEA. V shed 6 bases and J shed 7 bases, with 7 bases lying between them. CDR3 protein: CSVLQNEQFF. In DNA form, the CDR3 reads TGCAGCGTCCTTCAGAATGAGCAGTTCTTC.

The J gene is TRBJ2-3, the V gene TRBV15; TRBD1 agrees at 9 bases. The CDR3 loop spans 15 amino acids. V lost 3 bases, J lost 0 bases, and 1 base stayed unmatched. CDR1 is LNHNV and CDR2 is YYDKDF in the germline V gene (reference sequence). The CDR3 bases are TGTGCCACCAGCAGGGGGACAGGGAGCACAGATACGCAGTATTTT. Translation: CATSRGTGSTDTQYF.

The chain links TRBV7-3 to TRBJ1-2; the D is unclear. Per the germline V gene, CDR1 is SGHTA and CDR2 is FQGTGA. V shed 1 base and J shed 0 bases, with 9 bases lying between them. The CDR3 runs 15 residues. The CDR3 loop is CASSLMSGSNYGYTF. Here the CDR3 DNA reads TGTGCCAGCAGCTTAATGTCGGGATCTAACTATGGCTACACCTTC.

The chain uses TRBV6-5 and TRBJ2-1; the match to TRBD1 covers 7 bases. V was pared by 2 bases and J by 8 bases, with 12 bases of the junction left unmatched. Per the germline V gene, CDR1 is MNHEY and CDR2 is SVGAGI. CDR3 length: 16 residues. The CDR3 DNA reads TGTGCCAGCAGTTACACGACAGGGCAATCGGGCGATGAGCAGTTCTTC. Amino acid sequence: CASSYTTGQSGDEQFF.

This clonotype was recorded many times. The CDR3 protein is CASTWGGTGANVLTF. In nucleotides, the CDR3 is TGTGCCAGCACATGGGGGGGTACTGGGGCCAACGTCCTGACTTTC. The chain has TRBV27 and TRBJ2-6; 7 bases line up with TRBD2. CDR3 length equals 15 residues. The germline V gene encodes CDR1 MNHEY and CDR2 SMNVEV (reference sequence). The junction had 5 bases not matched to a gene; V was cut back by 7 bases and J by 2 bases.

The table lists this clonotype with many counts. The chain has TRBV7-9 and TRBJ2-1, with a possible D match to TRBD1 (5 bases). The CDR3 totals 15 residues. Looked up from germline, CDR1 is SEHNR and CDR2 is FQNEAQ (reference sequence). V lost 5 bases, J lost 4 bases, and 15 bases lay in between. The CDR3 reads CASSLRGRTYNEQFF. CDR3 in DNA: TGTGCCAGCAGCCTGCGTGGGCGGACATACAATGAGCAGTTCTTC. Full variable domain (outside the CDR3, taken from reference TRBV7-9 and TRBJ2-1): DTGVSQNPRHKITKRGQNVTFRCDPISEHNRLYWYRQTLGQGPEFLTYFQNEAQLEKSRLLSDRFSAERPKGSFSTLEIQRTEQGDSAMYLCASSLRGRTYNEQFFGPGTRLTVL.

This clonotype has more than one count but fewer than ten. The rearrangement joins TRBV4-3 to TRBJ2-3; D unresolved. Germline-derived CDR1 and CDR2 are LGHNA and YSLEER. The V end lost 2 bases, the J end lost 1 base, and 4 bases lay between the germline ends. There are 13 residues in the CDR3. The CDR3 DNA is TGCGCCAGCAGCCAACCGGGCACAGATACGCAGTATTTT. Translating it yields CASSQPGTDTQYF.

This clonotype was found many times. This chain connects TRBV5-1 to TRBJ1-6, with D hard to call. Between the trimmed V and J ends, which lost 0 bases and 0 bases, there was a span of 4 bases. The CDR3 has 15 residues. The germline V gene has CDR1 SGHRS and CDR2 YFSETQ. The CDR3 nucleotides read TGCGCCAGCAGCTTGGAGGGCTCCTATAATTCACCCCTCCACTTT. Protein product: CASSLEGSYNSPLHF.

The table lists this clonotype with a few counts. V gene TRBV4-3 combines with J gene TRBJ1-2; D not certain. This CDR3 is 15 amino acids long. The V end was cut by 0 bases, the J end by 5 bases, with 13 bases between. Germline CDR1 is LGHNA and CDR2 is YSLEER. The CDR3 coding sequence is TGCGCCAGCAGCCAAGACGCAGCCCTGGCGTATGGCTACACCTTC. The encoded protein is CASSQDAALAYGYTF.

The chain couples TRBV19 to TRBJ1-2; possible D gene TRBD1, 6 bases. The germline V gene has CDR1 LNHDA and CDR2 SQIVND (reference sequence). CDR3 length equals 12 residues. V dropped 10 bases and J dropped 1 base, with 10 bases sitting between them. The CDR3 is CATTDSNYGYTF. The CDR3 DNA sequence: TGTGCCACCACGGACAGTAACTATGGCTACACCTTC.

The V call is TRBV7-9, the J call TRBJ2-1; perhaps TRBD1 as D (6 bases). The CDR3 consists of 13 residues. V lost 5 bases to trimming and J lost 7 bases, with 12 bases between them. Germline CDR1 and CDR2: SEHNR and FQNEAQ (reference sequence). The CDR3 sequence is CASSGTGKNEQFF. The CDR3 DNA is TGTGCCAGCAGCGGCACAGGGAAGAATGAGCAGTTCTTC.

This clonotype was seen ten or more times. The chain carries TRBV7-2 and TRBJ2-2; 14 positions match TRBD2. Trimming removed 5 bases from V and 4 bases from J; junction bases left unmatched: 15. The V gene's germline CDR1 is SGHTA and CDR2 FQGNSA. The CDR3 covers 20 residues. CDR3 nucleotides: TGTGCCAGCAGCACAATACGCCGGACTAGCGGGAGGTACGGCACCGGGGAGCTGTTTTTT. It translates to CASSTIRRTSGRYGTGELFF.

V gene TRBV12-3 or TRBV12-4 combines with J gene TRBJ2-7; no definite D call. This CDR3 spans 14 amino acids. V lost 7 bases to trimming and J lost 2 bases, with 15 bases between them. CDR3 in amino acids: CASKPSGRPYEQYF. Written as DNA, the CDR3 is TGTGCCAGCAAACCCTCAGGTCGCCCCTACGAGCAGTACTTC.

CDR3: CASSTLAGGPYEQYF. The CDR3 DNA reads as TGTGCCAGCAGCACCCTAGCGGGAGGCCCCTACGAGCAGTACTTC. V and J are TRBV7-3 and TRBJ2-7; TRBD2 matches 11 bases. The CDR3 sequence is 15 residues long. Trimming removed 5 bases from V and 2 bases from J; junction bases left unmatched: 5. Germline CDR1 is SGHTA and CDR2 is FQGTGA.

This clonotype was found a few times. The chain is built from TRBV5-4 and TRBJ2-4, with 7 bases fitting TRBD1. V trimming: 4 bases; J trimming: 5 bases; junction bases outside the gene matches: 3. CDR1 and CDR2 (germline): SGHNT, YYREEE (reference sequence). The length of the CDR3 is 13 residues. The DNA of the CDR3 is TGTGCCAGCAGCGGGCAGGGGGAAAACATTCAGTACTTC. Protein product: CASSGQGENIQYF.

Details on this clonotype: A much bigger clone sits one base away, suggesting this may be a read error. The V gene is TRBV7-9, the J gene TRBJ2-7; D gene uncertain. In germline, CDR1 is SEHNR, CDR2 FQNEAQ (reference sequence). CDR3 length equals 15 residues. The CDR3 region is CASSSRLASSHEQYF. CDR3 nucleotides: TGTGCCAGCAGCTCCCGTCTCGCGAGCTCCCACGAGCAGTACTTC.

This clonotype was found a few times. The chain uses TRBV29-1 and TRBJ2-3, with D possibly TRBD1 on 7 matching bases. Germline V gene data show CDR1 as SQVTM and CDR2 as ANQGSEA. The V and J ends lost 7 bases and 1 base respectively, with 12 bases between them. This CDR3 has 13 residues. The CDR3 DNA reads TGCAGCGGAGGGGGCGGGGGCACAGATACGCAGTATTTT. This gives the protein CSGGGGGTDTQYF.

This clonotype was picked up a small number of times. V and J are TRBV5-1 and TRBJ2-3; 8 bases map to TRBD2. This CDR3 has 16 residues. V trimming: 0 bases; J trimming: 0 bases; junction bases outside the gene matches: 3. The germline gives CDR1 SGHRS, CDR2 YFSETQ. The CDR3 DNA follows: TGCGCCAGCAGCTTGGAATCTAGCGGGAGCACAGATACGCAGTATTTT. This encodes CASSLESSGSTDTQYF.

This clonotype showed up just a few times. V and J are TRBV5-1 and TRBJ1-5, with 7 bases fitting TRBD1. Per germline, CDR1 SGHRS and CDR2 YFSETQ. This CDR3 comprises 16 residues. Trimming took 7 bases from V and 0 from J; bases not matched to a gene: 10. DNA for the CDR3: TGCGCCAGCCCTTCGACAGGGCACTATAGCAATCAGCCCCAGCATTTT. Encoded protein: CASPSTGHYSNQPQHF.